This T cell receptor beta chain originates from a study of technical replicates of blood from a handful of donors. This CDR3 has 12 amino acids. V lost 4 bases, J lost 7 bases, and 10 bases lay in between. Germline CDR1 MGHRA, CDR2 YSYEKL. Assay: immunoSEQ multiplex PCR; the TCRdb copy retains only in-frame clones and omits some. In the table there are approximately 79,000 clones, about 95% of which are singletons. The sequencing sample was made of T cells isolated from PBMCs. This sequence joins TRBV4-1 and TRBJ1-1; tentatively, D is TRBD1 (5 bases). This clonotype originated in a human donor in good health. As DNA, the CDR3 is TGCGCCAGCAGCCTTTTCCAGGGTGAAGCTTTCTTT. Amino acids: CASSLFQGEAFF.